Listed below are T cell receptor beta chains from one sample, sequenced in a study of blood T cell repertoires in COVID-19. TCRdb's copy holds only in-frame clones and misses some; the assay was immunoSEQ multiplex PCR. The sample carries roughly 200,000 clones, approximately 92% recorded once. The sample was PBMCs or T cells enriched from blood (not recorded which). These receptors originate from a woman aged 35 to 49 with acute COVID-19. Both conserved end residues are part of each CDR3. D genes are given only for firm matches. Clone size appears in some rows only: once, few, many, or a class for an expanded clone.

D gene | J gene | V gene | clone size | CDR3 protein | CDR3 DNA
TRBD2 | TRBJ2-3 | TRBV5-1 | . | CASSPTSGRDKRDTQYF | TGCGCCAGCAGCCCGACTAGCGGGAGGGATAAAAGAGATACGCAGTATTTT
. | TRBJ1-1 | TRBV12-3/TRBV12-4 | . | CASIGDDGGEAFF | TGTGCCAGCATTGGGGACGATGGAGGGGAAGCTTTCTTT
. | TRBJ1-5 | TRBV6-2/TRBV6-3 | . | CASSYPTQGSNQPQHF | TGTGCCAGCAGTTACCCCACGCAGGGGAGCAATCAGCCCCAGCATTTT
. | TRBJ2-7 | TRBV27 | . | CASRASASYEQYF | TGTGCCAGCAGAGCTAGCGCTTCCTACGAGCAGTACTTC
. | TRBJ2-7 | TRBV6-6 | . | CASSYEVGEQYF | TGTGCCAGCAGTTACGAGGTTGGGGAGCAGTACTTC
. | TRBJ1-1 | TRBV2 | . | CASSYRENTEAFF | TGTGCCAGCAGTTATAGAGAGAACACTGAAGCTTTCTTT
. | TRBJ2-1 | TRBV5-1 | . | CASSLSIGSSYNEQFF | TGCGCCAGCAGCTTGTCAATAGGGAGCTCCTACAATGAGCAGTTCTTC
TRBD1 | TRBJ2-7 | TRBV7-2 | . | CASSLASGGLEQYF | TGTGCCAGCAGCTTAGCGTCAGGGGGTCTCGAGCAGTACTTC
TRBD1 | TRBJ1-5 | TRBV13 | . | CASSRRTGGAYSNQPQHF | TGTGCCAGCAGCCGAAGGACAGGGGGCGCATATAGCAATCAGCCCCAGCATTTT
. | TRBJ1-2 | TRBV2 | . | CASSVGRGYGYTF | TGTGCCAGCAGTGTAGGCAGGGGCTATGGCTACACCTTC
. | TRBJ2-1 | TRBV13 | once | CASSLGPQGNNEQFF | TGTGCCAGCAGCCTAGGGCCCCAGGGAAACAATGAGCAGTTCTTC
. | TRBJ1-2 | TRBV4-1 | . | CASSQGSGGREVHGYTF | TGCGCCAGCAGCCAAGGATCCGGAGGCAGGGAGGTACATGGCTACACCTTC
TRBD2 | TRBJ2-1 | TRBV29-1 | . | CSVEDHREGPYNEQFF | TGCAGCGTTGAAGATCATCGGGAGGGCCCCTACAATGAGCAGTTCTTC
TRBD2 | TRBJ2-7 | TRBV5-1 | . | CASSLARGGAYEQYF | TGCGCCAGCAGCTTGGCCCGCGGGGGGGCCTACGAGCAGTACTTC
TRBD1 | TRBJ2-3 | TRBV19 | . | CASSLRATGGTDTQYF | TGTGCCAGTAGTCTAAGGGCGACAGGGGGGACAGATACGCAGTATTTT
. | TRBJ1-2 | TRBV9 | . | CASSGAGPYGYTF | TGTGCCAGCAGCGGGGCAGGGCCCTATGGCTACACCTTC
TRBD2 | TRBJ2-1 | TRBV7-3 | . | CASSSSGGSYNEQFF | TGTGCCAGCAGCTCCTCGGGGGGGTCCTACAATGAGCAGTTCTTC
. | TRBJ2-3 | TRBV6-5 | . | CASRKGAAGTDTQYF | TGTGCCAGCAGGAAGGGGGCCGCGGGGACAGATACGCAGTATTTT
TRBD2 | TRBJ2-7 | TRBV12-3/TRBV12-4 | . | CASGLAGGYEQYF | TGTGCCAGCGGACTAGCGGGGGGCTACGAGCAGTACTTC
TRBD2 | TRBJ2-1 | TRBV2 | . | CASSEPQEAGAVNEQFF | TGTGCCAGCAGTGAGCCCCAAGAAGCGGGAGCCGTCAATGAGCAGTTCTTC
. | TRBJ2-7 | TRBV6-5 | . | CASSYSRGVYEQYF | TGTGCCAGCAGTTACTCGCGCGGGGTCTACGAGCAGTACTTC
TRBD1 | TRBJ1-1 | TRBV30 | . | CAWGTGRTEAFF | TGTGCCTGGGGGACAGGGAGAACTGAAGCTTTCTTT